The source of this T cell receptor beta chain is a study of cytomegalovirus exposure and HLA in healthy donors. About this clone: Its antigen remains unknown.

Profiling relied on immunoSEQ multiplex PCR, and the TCRdb table lists in-frame clones only, not all of them. Seen here are 110,000 or so clones, more than 70% observed once, and the top ten hold around 5%. While the first cohort had around 700 subjects, the donors belonged to the separate validation cohort of 120 subjects. CDR3 length: 14 residues. CDR1 SGHNT and CDR2 YYREEE come from the germline V gene (reference sequence). Trimming took off 7 bases at V and 1 base at J, with 14 bases between the two ends. Broader study findings: Accounts indicate the classifier identified cytomegalovirus status with strong specificity and sensitivity. It was about 180 TCR beta chains that were listed as cytomegalovirus-associated. The tendency of first-cohort TCR clusters to co-occur in the approximately 120 validation repertoires was identified by a subsequent analysis.

This TCR was recovered from a man between 18 and 35 years old in good health and CMV-seronegative. The sequenced material came from PBMCs. The V gene is TRBV5-4, the J gene TRBJ1-2; TRBD1 is a possible D gene (6 bases). The CDR3 region has the DNA TGTGCCAGCCTTGAGGCAGGGGATAACTATGGCTACACCTTC. Its protein product is CASLEAGDNYGYTF.